This record covers a single T cell receptor beta chain. This sample was included in a study of radiation and T cells in renal cell carcinoma. Sequenced by immunoSEQ multiplex PCR; TCRdb stores in-frame clones only, minus some. This sample has tens of thousands of clones; 80% occur once, and the top ten carry under 30%. The time point is: blood 2 weeks post-SBRT. Treatment in this sample: 15 Gy SBRT to primary tumor, nephrectomy 4 weeks later. This CDR3 spans 11 amino acids. V lost 7 bases to trimming and J lost 7 bases, with 10 bases between them. Germline V CDR1 and CDR2: MNHNS, SASEGT. The V and J genes are TRBV6-1 and TRBJ1-1; D unresolved. This clonotype was sampled from a woman in her 70s with renal cell carcinoma. This specimen consisted of blood, obtained from a patient whose treatment included radiotherapy and nephrectomy. The CDR3 protein is CASKESYEAFF. The CDR3 DNA follows: TGTGCCAGCAAGGAAAGCTATGAAGCTTTCTTT.